One and the same sample provided the 5 T cell receptor beta chains below, sequenced in a study of blood T cell repertoires in COVID-19. Clones were sequenced by immunoSEQ multiplex PCR, and TCRdb holds only the in-frame ones, with some missing. The sample lists about 200,000 clones; approximately 81% were seen once. The sequencing sample was made of peripheral blood. Receptors originate from a woman aged 80 or over with acute or convalescent COVID-19.

This clone was seen only a few times. The identical CDR3 is also encoded by other nucleotide sequences in the sample. The V gene is TRBV29-1, the J gene TRBJ2-5; no firm D call. Per the germline V gene, CDR1 is SQVTM and CDR2 is ANQGSEA. This CDR3 is 10 amino acids long. V lost 4 bases to trimming and J lost 4 bases, with 4 bases between them. Here the CDR3 DNA reads TGCAGCGTTGGTAGAGAGACCCAGTACTTC. Its protein is CSVGRETQYF.

This clone was observed once. The chain links TRBV7-6 to TRBJ2-6, with D unclear. The V end was cut by 5 bases, the J end by 4 bases, with 12 bases between. Germline loops: CDR1 SGHVS, CDR2 FNYEAQ. The CDR3 has 15 residues. CDR3 bases: TGTGCCAGCAGCCTTCTGGCAACCGGGGCCAACGTCCTGACTTTC. Amino acids: CASSLLATGANVLTF.

V is TRBV5-6 and J is TRBJ2-7, with D maybe TRBD1 (5 bases). Germline CDR1 SGHDT, CDR2 YYEEEE. The CDR3 has 14 residues. V dropped 0 bases and J dropped 2 bases, with 9 bases sitting between them. The CDR3 here is CASSLAGFTYEQYF. DNA for the CDR3: TGTGCCAGCAGCTTGGCAGGGTTTACCTACGAGCAGTACTTC.

The chain uses TRBV28 and TRBJ1-3; 9 positions agree with TRBD1. The V gene end was trimmed by 6 bases and the J gene end by 7 bases; junction bases not matched to a gene: 4. CDR1 MDHEN and CDR2 SYDVKM come from the germline V gene. The CDR3 is made up of 13 amino acids. CDR3 nucleotide sequence: TGTGCCAGCAGGGGGGGACAGGGCAACACCATATATTTT. This gives the protein CASRGGQGNTIYF.

This chain uses TRBV7-9 with TRBJ1-6; 9 bases are a match to TRBD1. The CDR3 spans 15 residues. J gave up 10 bases and V 6 bases, and 10 bases lay outside the gene matches. CDR1 is SEHNR and CDR2 is FQNEAQ in the germline V gene (reference sequence). CDR3 sequence: CASRAPGQGRSPLHF. DNA of the CDR3: TGTGCCAGCAGGGCTCCGGGACAGGGACGGTCACCCCTCCACTTT. The whole variable domain, filled in from reference TRBV7-9 and TRBJ1-6, reads DTGVSQNPRHKITKRGQNVTFRCDPISEHNRLYWYRQTLGQGPEFLTYFQNEAQLEKSRLLSDRFSAERPKGSFSTLEIQRTEQGDSAMYLCASRAPGQGRSPLHFGNGTRLTVT.